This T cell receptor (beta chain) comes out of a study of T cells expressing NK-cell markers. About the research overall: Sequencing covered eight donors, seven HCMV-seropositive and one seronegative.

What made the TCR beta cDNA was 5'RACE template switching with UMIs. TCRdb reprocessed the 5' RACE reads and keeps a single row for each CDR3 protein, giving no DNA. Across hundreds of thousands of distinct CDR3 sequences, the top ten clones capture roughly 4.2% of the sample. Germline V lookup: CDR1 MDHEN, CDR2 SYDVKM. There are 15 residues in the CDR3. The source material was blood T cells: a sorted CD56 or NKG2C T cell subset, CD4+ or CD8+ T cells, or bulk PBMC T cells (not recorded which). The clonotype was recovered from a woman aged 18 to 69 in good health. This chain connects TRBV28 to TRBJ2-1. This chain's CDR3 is CASRSLESSYNEQFF.